Sequencing of this T cell receptor beta chain was carried out in a study of cytomegalovirus exposure and HLA in healthy donors. The germline gives CDR1 GTSNPN, CDR2 SVGIG (reference sequence). This CDR3 has 14 amino acids. V lost 3 bases, J lost 7 bases, and 15 bases lay in between. This clone was picked up a small number of times. 60 Vbeta and 13 Jbeta primers were used in PCR. This table comes from immunoSEQ multiplex PCR, and its TCRdb copy is limited to in-frame clones, with some not included. The sample carries about 100,000 clones, approximately 77% recorded once. What was sequenced was PBMCs. This sequence joins TRBV30 and TRBJ2-2, with a possible D match to TRBD2 (5 bases). The TCR originated in a male donor in good health and CMV-seropositive. In DNA form, the CDR3 reads TGTGCCTGGAGGGCGGGCTCGAGGAGCGGGGAGCTGTTTTTT. It is translated as CAWRAGSRSGELFF.